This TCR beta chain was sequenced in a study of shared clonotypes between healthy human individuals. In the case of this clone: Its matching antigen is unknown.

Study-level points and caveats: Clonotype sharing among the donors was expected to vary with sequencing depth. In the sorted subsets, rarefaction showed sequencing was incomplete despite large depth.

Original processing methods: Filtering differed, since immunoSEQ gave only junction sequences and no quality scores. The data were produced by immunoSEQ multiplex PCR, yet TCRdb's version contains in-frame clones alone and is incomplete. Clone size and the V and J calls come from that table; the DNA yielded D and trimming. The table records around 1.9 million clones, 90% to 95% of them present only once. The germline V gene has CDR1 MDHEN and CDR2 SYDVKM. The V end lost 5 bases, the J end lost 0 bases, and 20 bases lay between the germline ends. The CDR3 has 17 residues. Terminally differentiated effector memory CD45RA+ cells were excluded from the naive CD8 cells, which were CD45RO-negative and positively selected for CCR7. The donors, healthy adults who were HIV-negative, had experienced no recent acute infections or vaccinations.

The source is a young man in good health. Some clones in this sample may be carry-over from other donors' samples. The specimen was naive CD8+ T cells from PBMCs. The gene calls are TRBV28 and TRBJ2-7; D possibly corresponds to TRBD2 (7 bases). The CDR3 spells CASSPPRGGAYSYEQYF. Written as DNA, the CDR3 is TGTGCCAGCAGTCCCCCGAGGGGGGGGGCGTACTCCTACGAGCAGTACTTC.